The clone carrying this T cell receptor (beta chain) occurred a few times. Antigen unknown. The data stem from a study of T-cell reconstitution after alpha-beta-depleted transplantation in children. V shed 8 bases and J 4 bases; nucleotides not matched to a gene: 11. Germline V gene lookup returns CDR1 SQVTM and CDR2 ANQGSEA. The CDR3 runs to 15 residues. Study findings and constraints: Several hundred expanded graft clones reportedly supplied alpha-beta T cells about two months after transplant.

Preparation of the TCRbeta library was carried out with unique molecular identifiers. TCRdb analysed the PCR reads with MiXCR anew, one entry per CDR3 protein. Among some 600,000 distinct CDR3 sequences listed, 10% to 15% were seen once. The chain couples TRBV29-1 to TRBJ2-3; 11 nucleotides line up with TRBD2. The clonotype was recovered from a male patient under 18 who had a stem cell transplant for acute myeloid leukemia, so the T cells may come from the graft donor. Source: PBMCs, mostly from graft donor cells, taken 360 days after TCRalphabeta/CD19-depleted stem cell transplant. CDR3 residues: CSSFPTSGSADTQYF. CDR3 DNA: TGCAGCTCGTTCCCTACTAGCGGGAGTGCAGATACGCAGTATTTT.